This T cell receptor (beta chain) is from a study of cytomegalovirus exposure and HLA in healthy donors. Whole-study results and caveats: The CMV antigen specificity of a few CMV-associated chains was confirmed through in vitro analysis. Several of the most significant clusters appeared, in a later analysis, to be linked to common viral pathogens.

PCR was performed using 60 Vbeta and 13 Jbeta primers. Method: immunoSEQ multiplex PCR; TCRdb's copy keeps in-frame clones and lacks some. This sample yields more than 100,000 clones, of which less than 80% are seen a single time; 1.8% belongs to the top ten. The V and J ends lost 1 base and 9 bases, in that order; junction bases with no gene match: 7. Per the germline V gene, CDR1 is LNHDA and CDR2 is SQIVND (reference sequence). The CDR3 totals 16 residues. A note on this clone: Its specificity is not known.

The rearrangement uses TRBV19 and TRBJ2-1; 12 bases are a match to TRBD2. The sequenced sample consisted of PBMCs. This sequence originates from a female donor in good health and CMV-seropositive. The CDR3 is CASSIVPSGGAGEQFF. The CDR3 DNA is TGTGCCAGTAGTATAGTTCCTAGCGGGGGGGCGGGTGAGCAGTTCTTC.